These T cell receptor beta chains were read from a single sample in a study of CD8+ T cells in alopecia areata. TCRdb's table, derived via immunoSEQ multiplex PCR, lists solely in-frame clones and lacks some. The sample has about 190,000 clones, 45% to 65% seen once. Sequences were derived from CD4+ T cells sorted from blood, sampled at week 4, from a patient treated with tofacitinib. These TCRs come from a human donor with alopecia areata. Each CDR3 is given with its conserved first and last residue. D genes are given only for firm matches. For some rows the clone size is stated as once, few or many, or as a class when expanded; others skip it.

size,D,length,J,V,CDR3,DNA
.,.,13,TRBJ1-4,TRBV15,CATSTRQSEKLFF,TGTGCCACCAGCACAAGACAGAGTGAAAAACTGTTTTTT
.,.,14,TRBJ2-1,TRBV5-1,CASSLPSSYNEQFF,TGCGCCAGCAGCTTGCCTAGCTCCTACAATGAGCAGTTCTTC
few,.,17,TRBJ2-5,TRBV29-1,CSVLFNLGGHRRETQYF,TGCAGCGTTCTTTTCAACCTAGGAGGTCACCGACGGGAGACCCAGTACTTC
.,.,15,TRBJ2-1,TRBV18,CASSPPMGADNEQFF,TGTGCCAGCTCACCACCTATGGGGGCGGACAATGAGCAGTTCTTC
.,.,13,TRBJ1-5,TRBV29-1,CSVGGAGNQPQHF,TGCAGCGTTGGTGGTGCGGGCAATCAGCCCCAGCATTTT
.,.,17,TRBJ2-6,TRBV7-2,CASSLRGDSAGANVLTF,TGTGCCAGCAGCTTACGTGGTGATAGCGCTGGGGCCAACGTCCTGACTTTC
once,TRBD2,17,TRBJ2-1,TRBV19,CASSIESSGMVGNEQFF,TGTGCCAGTAGTATAGAGAGTAGCGGGATGGTCGGCAATGAGCAGTTCTTC
once,.,14,TRBJ2-2,TRBV11-3,CASSLQGNTGELFF,TGTGCCAGCAGCTTACAGGGGAACACCGGGGAGCTGTTTTTT
.,TRBD1,15,TRBJ2-5,TRBV5-1,CASSLGATGGETQYF,TGCGCCAGCAGCTTGGGGGCGACAGGGGGAGAGACCCAGTACTTC
once,TRBD1,13,TRBJ2-5,TRBV29-1,CSVGTGGLETQYF,TGCAGCGTAGGGACAGGGGGTTTGGAGACCCAGTACTTC
.,TRBD2,17,TRBJ2-1,TRBV4-1,CASSPQGTSGSYNEQFF,TGCGCCAGCAGCCCCCAGGGAACTAGCGGCTCCTACAATGAGCAGTTCTTC
few,.,14,TRBJ1-2,TRBV6-5,CASRPRTLNYGYTF,TGTGCCAGCAGGCCCAGGACCCTTAACTATGGCTACACCTTC
.,TRBD1,13,TRBJ1-2,TRBV5-1,CASSSQGDYGYTF,TGCGCCAGCAGCTCCCAGGGGGACTATGGCTACACCTTC
.,.,14,TRBJ2-7,TRBV6-5,CASSSRGLTYEQYF,TGTGCCAGCAGTTCGAGGGGCCTCACCTACGAGCAGTACTTC
.,.,16,TRBJ2-2,TRBV9,CASSVVAAENTGELFF,TGTGCCAGCAGCGTAGTAGCGGCAGAGAACACCGGGGAGCTGTTTTTT
.,.,15,TRBJ1-6,TRBV15,CATSSRQGDGSPLHF,TGTGCCACCAGCAGCAGGCAAGGGGACGGATCACCCCTCCACTTT
.,TRBD1,12,TRBJ1-2,TRBV6-4,CASSRRQGSYTF,TGTGCCAGCAGTCGTAGACAGGGGAGCTACACCTTC
.,.,15,TRBJ1-2,TRBV6-1,CASSSTGSPNYGYTF,TGTGCCAGCAGTTCCACAGGGTCCCCTAACTATGGCTACACCTTC
few,.,13,TRBJ1-1,TRBV28,CASSFTSYTEAFF,TGTGCCAGCAGTTTCACAAGCTATACTGAAGCTTTCTTT
.,.,15,TRBJ2-7,TRBV4-1,CASSQDGYSIYEQYF,TGCGCCAGCAGCCAAGATGGATACAGCATCTACGAGCAGTACTTC
few,.,14,TRBJ1-2,TRBV29-1,CSVGPTVANYGYTF,TGCAGCGTTGGTCCTACAGTAGCTAACTATGGCTACACCTTC
.,.,13,TRBJ2-7,TRBV5-1,CASSPPSPYEQYF,TGCGCCAGCAGCCCCCCTTCCCCCTACGAGCAGTACTTC
.,TRBD1,16,TRBJ2-5,TRBV5-4,CASTRATTGGLETQYF,TGTGCCAGCACCCGCGCGACGACAGGGGGCCTGGAGACCCAGTACTTC
few,TRBD1,15,TRBJ1-2,TRBV29-1,CSVADWDSANYGYTF,TGCAGCGTCGCCGACTGGGACAGCGCTAACTATGGCTACACCTTC
medium-sized,.,13,TRBJ2-3,TRBV2,CASVVRITDTQYF,TGTGCCAGCGTTGTGCGGATCACAGATACGCAGTATTTT
.,.,16,TRBJ1-2,TRBV4-3,CASSQDRRPPPYGYTF,TGCGCCAGCAGCCAAGATCGGCGCCCTCCCCCGTATGGCTACACCTTC
.,.,14,TRBJ2-7,TRBV5-1,CASSTGDSRYEQYF,TGCGCCAGCAGCACCGGGGACTCCCGCTACGAGCAGTACTTC
.,TRBD2,18,TRBJ2-2,TRBV11-2,CASSFMLGRAPGTGELFF,TGTGCCAGCAGCTTCATGCTCGGGAGGGCCCCTGGCACCGGGGAGCTGTTTTTT
.,.,15,TRBJ2-1,TRBV21-1,CASSKTGGLAGGEVF,TGTGCCAGCAGCAAAACGGGGGGACTAGCGGGAGGGGAAGTCTTC
.,.,14,TRBJ2-2,TRBV30,CAWSPTEGPGELFF,TGTGCCTGGAGTCCCACGGAGGGGCCGGGAGAGCTGTTTTTT
.,TRBD2,15,TRBJ2-7,TRBV7-8,CASSFGLVGFYEQYF,TGTGCCAGCAGCTTCGGACTAGTCGGTTTCTACGAGCAGTACTTC
few,.,14,TRBJ1-1,TRBV28,CASSLRTSHTEAFF,TGTGCCAGCAGTTTAAGGACATCTCACACTGAAGCTTTCTTT
.,TRBD1,18,TRBJ2-7,TRBV4-1,CASSQASWGTGFSYEQYF,TGCGCCAGCAGCCAAGCTTCTTGGGGGACAGGATTCTCCTACGAGCAGTACTTC
few,TRBD2,15,TRBJ2-2,TRBV30,CAASRGLAGAGELFF,TGTGCCGCCTCGCGAGGACTAGCGGGAGCCGGGGAGCTGTTTTTT
few,.,13,TRBJ1-5,TRBV6-5,CASSYSSRAVEHF,TGTGCCAGCAGTTACTCCTCCCGGGCAGTTGAGCATTTT
.,.,12,TRBJ2-3,TRBV6-6,CASSAFTDTQYF,TGTGCCAGCAGTGCTTTCACAGATACGCAGTATTTT
.,TRBD2,16,TRBJ2-7,TRBV4-2,CASSQGVAGGYDEQYF,TGTGCCAGCAGCCAAGGGGTAGCGGGAGGATACGACGAGCAGTACTTC
few,.,12,TRBJ2-3,TRBV7-2,CASSSVTDTQYF,TGTGCCAGCAGCTCCGTCACAGATACGCAGTATTTT
.,.,14,TRBJ2-5,TRBV7-2,CASSELTGVETQYF,TGTGCCAGCAGCGAGCTGACGGGAGTTGAGACCCAGTACTTC
.,TRBD2,18,TRBJ2-7,TRBV7-8,CASSSPDGTSGRKNEQYF,TGTGCCAGCAGCTCCCCCGACGGTACTAGCGGGAGAAAGAACGAGCAGTACTTC
.,TRBD1,13,TRBJ2-7,TRBV29-1,CSAHRGPANEQYF,TGCAGCGCCCACAGGGGGCCAGCGAACGAGCAGTACTTC
.,.,13,TRBJ2-3,TRBV4-3,CASSPRITDTQYF,TGCGCCAGCAGCCCGAGAATCACAGATACGCAGTATTTT
.,.,17,TRBJ2-5,TRBV27,CATNQERDPEYQETQYF,TGTGCCACAAACCAAGAGAGGGACCCCGAGTACCAAGAGACCCAGTACTTC
.,TRBD2,13,TRBJ2-5,TRBV7-2,CAPGTSGKETQYF,TGTGCCCCCGGGACTAGCGGAAAAGAGACCCAGTACTTC
.,TRBD1,16,TRBJ2-1,TRBV5-1,CASSVAGTGFYNEQFF,TGCGCCAGCAGCGTGGCCGGGACAGGGTTCTACAATGAGCAGTTCTTC
.,.,11,TRBJ2-7,TRBV20-1,CSALGSYEQYF,TGCAGTGCTCTGGGATCCTACGAGCAGTACTTC
.,.,13,TRBJ2-7,TRBV2,CASRETASYEQYF,TGTGCCAGCAGAGAGACAGCATCCTACGAGCAGTACTTC
.,.,12,TRBJ2-3,TRBV27,CASSWTQQAQYF,TGTGCCAGCAGCTGGACTCAGCAGGCGCAGTATTTT
.,.,16,TRBJ2-6,TRBV7-3,CASSLGGFIGANVLTF,TGTGCCAGCAGCCTAGGGGGTTTTATTGGGGCCAACGTCCTGACTTTC
.,TRBD2,16,TRBJ2-3,TRBV29-1,CSVETVWTSTPSTQYF,TGCAGCGTTGAGACCGTTTGGACTAGTACTCCTTCTACGCAGTATTTT
.,TRBD1,14,TRBJ1-2,TRBV6-5,CASSYRGQGYGYTF,TGTGCCAGCAGTTACCGAGGACAGGGCTATGGCTACACCTTC
few,TRBD2,15,TRBJ2-1,TRBV4-2,CASSPPGLAVNEQFF,TGTGCCAGCAGCCCTCCGGGACTAGCGGTCAATGAGCAGTTCTTC
.,.,13,TRBJ2-3,TRBV29-1,CSVDTGATDTQYF,TGCAGCGTTGATACGGGAGCCACAGATACGCAGTATTTT
once,.,13,TRBJ2-7,TRBV11-1,CATRAYKSYEQYF,TGTGCCACCCGCGCGTACAAATCCTACGAGCAGTACTTC